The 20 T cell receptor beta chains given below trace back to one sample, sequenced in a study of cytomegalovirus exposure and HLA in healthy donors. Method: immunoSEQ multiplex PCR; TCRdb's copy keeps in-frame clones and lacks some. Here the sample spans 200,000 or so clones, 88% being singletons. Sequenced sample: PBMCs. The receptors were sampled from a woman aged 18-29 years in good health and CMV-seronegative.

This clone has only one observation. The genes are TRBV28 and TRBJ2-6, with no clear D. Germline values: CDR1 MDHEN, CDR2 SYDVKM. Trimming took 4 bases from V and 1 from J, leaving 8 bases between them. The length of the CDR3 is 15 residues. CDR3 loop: CASSSLRSGANVLTF. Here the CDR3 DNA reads TGTGCCAGCAGTTCACTGCGGTCTGGGGCCAACGTCCTGACTTTC.

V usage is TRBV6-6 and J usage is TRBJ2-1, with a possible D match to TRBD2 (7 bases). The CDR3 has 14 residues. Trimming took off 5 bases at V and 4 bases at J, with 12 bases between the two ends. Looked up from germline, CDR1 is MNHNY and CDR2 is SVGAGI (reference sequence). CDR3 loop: CASSPQGGYNEQFF. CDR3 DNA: TGTGCCAGCAGTCCACAGGGAGGGTACAATGAGCAGTTCTTC.

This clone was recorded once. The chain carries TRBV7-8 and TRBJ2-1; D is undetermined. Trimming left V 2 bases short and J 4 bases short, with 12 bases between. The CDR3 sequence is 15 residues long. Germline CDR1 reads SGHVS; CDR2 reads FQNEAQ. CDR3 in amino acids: CASSLRRTNYNEQFF. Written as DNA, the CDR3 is TGTGCCAGCAGCTTACGGAGAACTAATTACAATGAGCAGTTCTTC.

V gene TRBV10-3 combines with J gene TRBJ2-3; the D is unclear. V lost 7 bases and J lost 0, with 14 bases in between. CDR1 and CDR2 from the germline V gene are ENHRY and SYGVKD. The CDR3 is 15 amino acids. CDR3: CAITSAGASTDTQYF. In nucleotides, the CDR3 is TGTGCCATCACGTCTGCAGGTGCTAGCACAGATACGCAGTATTTT.

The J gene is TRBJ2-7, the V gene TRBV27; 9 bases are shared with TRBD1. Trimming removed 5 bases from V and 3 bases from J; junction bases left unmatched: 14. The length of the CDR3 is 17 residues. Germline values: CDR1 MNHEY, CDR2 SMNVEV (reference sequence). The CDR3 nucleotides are TGTGCCAGCAGTCTCCTGGGAGGGGACAGGGTGTTCTACGAGCAGTACTTC. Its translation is CASSLLGGDRVFYEQYF.

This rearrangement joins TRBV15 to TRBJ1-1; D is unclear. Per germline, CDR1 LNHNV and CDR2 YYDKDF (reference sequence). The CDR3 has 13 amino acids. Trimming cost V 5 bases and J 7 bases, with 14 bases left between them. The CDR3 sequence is CATSQTILGEAFF. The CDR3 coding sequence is TGTGCCACCAGCCAAACTATACTGGGTGAAGCTTTCTTT.

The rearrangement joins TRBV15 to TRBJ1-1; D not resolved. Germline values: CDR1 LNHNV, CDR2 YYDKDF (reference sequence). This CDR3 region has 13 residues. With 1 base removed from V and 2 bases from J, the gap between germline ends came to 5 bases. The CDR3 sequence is CATSRGLNTEAFF. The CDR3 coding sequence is TGTGCCACCAGCAGAGGGCTTAACACTGAAGCTTTCTTT.

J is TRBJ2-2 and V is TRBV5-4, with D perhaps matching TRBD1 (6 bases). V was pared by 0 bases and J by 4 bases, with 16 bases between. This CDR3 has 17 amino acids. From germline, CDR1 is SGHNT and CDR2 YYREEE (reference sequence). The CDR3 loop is CASSLGIMTGPTGELFF. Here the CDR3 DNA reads TGTGCCAGCAGCTTGGGGATCATGACAGGTCCCACCGGGGAGCTGTTTTTT.

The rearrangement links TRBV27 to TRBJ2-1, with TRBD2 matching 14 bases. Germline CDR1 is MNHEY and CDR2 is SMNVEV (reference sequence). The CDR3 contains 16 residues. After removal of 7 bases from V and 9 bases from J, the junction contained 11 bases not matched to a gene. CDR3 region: CASTRRGLAGVVEQFF. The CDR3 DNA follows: TGTGCCAGCACGCGAAGGGGACTAGCGGGAGTCGTTGAGCAGTTCTTC.

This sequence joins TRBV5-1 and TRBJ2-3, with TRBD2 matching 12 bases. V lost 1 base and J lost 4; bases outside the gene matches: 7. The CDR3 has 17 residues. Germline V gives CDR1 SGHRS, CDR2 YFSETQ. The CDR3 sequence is CASSLRTSGNRADTQYF. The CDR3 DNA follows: TGCGCCAGCAGCTTGCGGACTAGCGGGAACCGCGCAGATACGCAGTATTTT.

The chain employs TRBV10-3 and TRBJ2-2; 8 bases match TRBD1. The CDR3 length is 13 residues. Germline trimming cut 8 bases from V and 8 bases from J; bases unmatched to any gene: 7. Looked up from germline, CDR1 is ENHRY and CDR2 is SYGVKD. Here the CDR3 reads CAIFEDRAGELFF. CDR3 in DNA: TGTGCCATCTTCGAGGACAGGGCAGGGGAGCTGTTTTTT.

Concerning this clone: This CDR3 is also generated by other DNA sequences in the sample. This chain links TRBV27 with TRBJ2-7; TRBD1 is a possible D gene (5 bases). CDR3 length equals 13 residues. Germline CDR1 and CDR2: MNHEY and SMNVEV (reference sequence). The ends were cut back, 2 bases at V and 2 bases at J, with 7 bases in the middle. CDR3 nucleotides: TGTGCCAGCAGTTTAACAGGAACCTACGAGCAGTACTTC. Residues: CASSLTGTYEQYF.

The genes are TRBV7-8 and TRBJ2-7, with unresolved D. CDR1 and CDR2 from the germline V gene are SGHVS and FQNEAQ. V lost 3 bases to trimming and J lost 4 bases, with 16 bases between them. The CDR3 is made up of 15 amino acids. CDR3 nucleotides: TGTGCCAGCAGCTTCTTCGGCGGATTAAATTACGAGCAGTACTTC. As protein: CASSFFGGLNYEQYF.

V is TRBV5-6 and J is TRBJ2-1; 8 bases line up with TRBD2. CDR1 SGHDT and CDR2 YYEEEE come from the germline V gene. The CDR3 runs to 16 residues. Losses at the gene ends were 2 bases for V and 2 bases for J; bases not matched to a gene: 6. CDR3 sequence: CASSFLTSGPYNEQFF. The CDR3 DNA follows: TGTGCCAGCAGCTTCTTAACTAGCGGTCCCTACAATGAGCAGTTCTTC.

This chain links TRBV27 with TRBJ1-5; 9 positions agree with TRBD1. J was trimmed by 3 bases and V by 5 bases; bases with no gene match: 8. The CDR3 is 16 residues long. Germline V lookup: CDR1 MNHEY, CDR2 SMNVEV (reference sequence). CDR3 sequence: CASSRTGTGNNQPQHF. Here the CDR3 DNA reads TGTGCCAGCAGTCGGACCGGGACAGGGAACAATCAGCCCCAGCATTTT.

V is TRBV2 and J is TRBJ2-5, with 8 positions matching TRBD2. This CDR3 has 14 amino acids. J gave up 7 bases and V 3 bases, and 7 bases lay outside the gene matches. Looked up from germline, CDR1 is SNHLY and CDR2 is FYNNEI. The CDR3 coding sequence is TGTGCCAGCAGTGAGCAGCGGGAGCAGGGGACCCAGTACTTC. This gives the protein CASSEQREQGTQYF.

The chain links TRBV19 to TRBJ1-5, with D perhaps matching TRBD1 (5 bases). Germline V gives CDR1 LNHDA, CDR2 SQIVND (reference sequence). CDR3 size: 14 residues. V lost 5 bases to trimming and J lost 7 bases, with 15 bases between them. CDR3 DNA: TGTGCCAGTAGTCTCTCGGAGGGGAACCAGCCCCAGCATTTT. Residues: CASSLSEGNQPQHF. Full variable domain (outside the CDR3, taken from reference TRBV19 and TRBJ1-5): DGGITQSPKYLFRKEGQNVTLSCEQNLNHDAMYWYRQDPGQGLRLIYYSQIVNDFQKGDIAEGYSVSREKKESFPLTVTSAQKNPTAFYLCASSLSEGNQPQHFGDGTRLSIL.

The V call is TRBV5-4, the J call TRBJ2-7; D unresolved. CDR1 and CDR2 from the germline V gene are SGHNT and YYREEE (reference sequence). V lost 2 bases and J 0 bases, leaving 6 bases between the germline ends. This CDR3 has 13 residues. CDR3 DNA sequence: TGTGCCAGCAGCTTCGGTAGCTCCTACGAGCAGTACTTC. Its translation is CASSFGSSYEQYF.

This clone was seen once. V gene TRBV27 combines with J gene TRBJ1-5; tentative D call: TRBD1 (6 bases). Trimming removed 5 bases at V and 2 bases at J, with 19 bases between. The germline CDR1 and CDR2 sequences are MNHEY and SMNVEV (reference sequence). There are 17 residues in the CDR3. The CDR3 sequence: CASSLTGLAGGNQPQHF. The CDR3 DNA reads TGTGCCAGCAGTCTAACCGGCCTGGCAGGGGGCAATCAGCCCCAGCATTTT.

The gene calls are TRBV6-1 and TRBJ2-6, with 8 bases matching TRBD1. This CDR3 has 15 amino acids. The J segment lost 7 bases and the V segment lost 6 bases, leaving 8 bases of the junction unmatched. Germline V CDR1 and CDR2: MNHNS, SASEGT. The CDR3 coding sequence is TGTGCCAGCAGAGAATTCGGACAGGGTGCCAACGTCCTGACTTTC. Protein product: CASREFGQGANVLTF.